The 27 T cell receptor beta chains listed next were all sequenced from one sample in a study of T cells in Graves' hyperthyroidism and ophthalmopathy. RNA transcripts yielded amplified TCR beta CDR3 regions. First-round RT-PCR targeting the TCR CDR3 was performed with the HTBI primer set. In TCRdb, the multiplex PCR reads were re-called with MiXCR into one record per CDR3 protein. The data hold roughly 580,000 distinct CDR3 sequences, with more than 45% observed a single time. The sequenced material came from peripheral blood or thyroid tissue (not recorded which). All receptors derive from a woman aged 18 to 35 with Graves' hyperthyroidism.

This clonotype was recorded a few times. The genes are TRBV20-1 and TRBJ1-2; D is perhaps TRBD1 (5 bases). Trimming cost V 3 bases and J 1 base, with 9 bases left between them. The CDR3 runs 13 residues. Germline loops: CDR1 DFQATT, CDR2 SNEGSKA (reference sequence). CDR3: CSARDIGNYGYTF. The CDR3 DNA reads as TGCAGTGCTAGGGACATTGGTAACTATGGCTACACCTTC.

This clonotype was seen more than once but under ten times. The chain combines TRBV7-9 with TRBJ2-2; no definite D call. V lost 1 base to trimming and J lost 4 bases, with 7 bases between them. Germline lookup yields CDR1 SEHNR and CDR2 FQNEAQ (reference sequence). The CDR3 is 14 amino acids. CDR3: CASSLGGSTGELFF. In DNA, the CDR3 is TGTGCCAGCAGCTTAGGCGGCAGCACCGGGGAGCTGTTTTTT.

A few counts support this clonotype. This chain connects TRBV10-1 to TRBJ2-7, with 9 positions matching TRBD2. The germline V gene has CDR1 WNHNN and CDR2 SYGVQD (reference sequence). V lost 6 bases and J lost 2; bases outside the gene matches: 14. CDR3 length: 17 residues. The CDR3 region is CASSPDFVAGETYEQYF. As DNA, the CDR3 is TGCGCCAGCAGCCCCGACTTCGTAGCGGGAGAGACCTACGAGCAGTACTTC.

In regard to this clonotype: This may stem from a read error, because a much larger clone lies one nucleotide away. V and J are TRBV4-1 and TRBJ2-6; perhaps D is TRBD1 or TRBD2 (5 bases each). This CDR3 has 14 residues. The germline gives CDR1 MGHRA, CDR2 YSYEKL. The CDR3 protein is CASSIAAGANGLTF. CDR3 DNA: TGCGCCAGCAGCATTGCGGCCGGGGCCAACGGCCTGACTTTC.

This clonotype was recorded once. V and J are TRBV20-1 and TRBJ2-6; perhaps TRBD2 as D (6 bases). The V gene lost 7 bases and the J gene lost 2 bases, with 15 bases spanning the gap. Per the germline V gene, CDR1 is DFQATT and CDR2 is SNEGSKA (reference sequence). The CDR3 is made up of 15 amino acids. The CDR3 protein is CSVRDSLPGANVLTF. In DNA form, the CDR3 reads TGCAGTGTAAGGGACTCCCTACCTGGGGCCAACGTCCTGACTTTC.

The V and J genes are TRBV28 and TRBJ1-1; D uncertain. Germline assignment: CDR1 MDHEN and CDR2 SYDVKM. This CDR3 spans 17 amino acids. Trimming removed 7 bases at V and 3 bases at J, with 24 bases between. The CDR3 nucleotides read TGTGCCAGCACGGGCTTATTGCGGGGTCTGAGAGACACTGAAGCTTTCTTT. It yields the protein CASTGLLRGLRDTEAFF.

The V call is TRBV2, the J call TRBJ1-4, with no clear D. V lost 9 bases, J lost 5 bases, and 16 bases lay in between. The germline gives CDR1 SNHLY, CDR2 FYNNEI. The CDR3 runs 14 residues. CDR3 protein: CASYLGQPNEKLFF. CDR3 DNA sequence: TGTGCCAGTTACCTTGGGCAGCCCAATGAAAAACTGTTTTTT.

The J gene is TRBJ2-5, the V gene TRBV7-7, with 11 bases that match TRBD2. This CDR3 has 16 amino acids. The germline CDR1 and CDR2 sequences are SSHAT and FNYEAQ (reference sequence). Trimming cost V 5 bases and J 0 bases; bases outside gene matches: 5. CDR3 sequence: CASSAGLAVYQETQYF. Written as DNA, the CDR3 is TGTGCCAGCAGCGCGGGACTAGCGGTGTACCAAGAGACCCAGTACTTC.

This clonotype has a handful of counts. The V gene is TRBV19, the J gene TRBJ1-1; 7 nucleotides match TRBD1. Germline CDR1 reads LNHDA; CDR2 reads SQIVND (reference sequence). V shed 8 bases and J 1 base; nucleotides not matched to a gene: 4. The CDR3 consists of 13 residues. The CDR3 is CASGGQKNTEAFF. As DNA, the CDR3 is TGTGCCAGTGGGGGACAGAAGAACACTGAAGCTTTCTTT.

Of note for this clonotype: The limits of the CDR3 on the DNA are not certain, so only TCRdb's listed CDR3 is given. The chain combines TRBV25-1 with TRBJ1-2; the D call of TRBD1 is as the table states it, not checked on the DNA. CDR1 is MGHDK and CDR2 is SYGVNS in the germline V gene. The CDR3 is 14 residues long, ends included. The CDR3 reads CASSTSTGRGGYTF.

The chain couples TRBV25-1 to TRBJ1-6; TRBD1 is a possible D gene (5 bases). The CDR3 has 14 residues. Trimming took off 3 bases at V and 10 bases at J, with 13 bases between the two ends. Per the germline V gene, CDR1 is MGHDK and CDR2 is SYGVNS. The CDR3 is CASSDRGQGSPLHF. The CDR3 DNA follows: TGTGCCAGCAGTGACAGAGGGCAGGGATCACCCCTCCACTTT.

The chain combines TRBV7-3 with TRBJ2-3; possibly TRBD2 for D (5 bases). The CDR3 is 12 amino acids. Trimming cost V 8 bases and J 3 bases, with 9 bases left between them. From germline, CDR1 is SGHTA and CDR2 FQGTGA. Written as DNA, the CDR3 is TGTGCCAGCGCGGGCGGGACAGATACGCAGTATTTT. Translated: CASAGGTDTQYF.

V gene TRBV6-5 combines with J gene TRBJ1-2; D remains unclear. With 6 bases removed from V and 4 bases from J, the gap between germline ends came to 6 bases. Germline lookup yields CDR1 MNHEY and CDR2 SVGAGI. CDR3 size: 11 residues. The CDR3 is CASRRGYGYTF. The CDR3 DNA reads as TGTGCCAGCAGGCGAGGCTATGGCTACACCTTC.

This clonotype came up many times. CDR3 amino acids: CSVERGEMTGYTF. CDR3 sequence (DNA): TGCAGCGTGGAGAGGGGGGAAATGACTGGCTACACCTTC. The chain is built from TRBV29-1 and TRBJ1-2; D is possibly TRBD1 (6 bases). This CDR3 spans 13 amino acids. Germline-derived CDR1 and CDR2 are SQVTM and ANQGSEA. V lost 6 bases and J lost 7, with 18 bases in between. The full variable domain, in which reference TRBV29-1 and TRBJ1-2 provide the parts outside the CDR3, is SAVISQKPSRDICQRGTSLTIQCQVDSQVTMMFWYRQQPGQSLTLIATANQGSEATYESGFVIDKFPISRPNLTFSTLTVSNMSPEDSSIYLCSVERGEMTGYTFGSGTRLTVV.

The DNA of the CDR3 is TGCAGTTCCATAGCCGGGACGTCGGCTTCATACGAGCAGTACTTC. Translated: CSSIAGTSASYEQYF. The V and J genes are TRBV20-1 and TRBJ2-7; D possibly uses TRBD1 or TRBD2 (5 bases each). CDR3 length: 15 residues. Looked up from germline, CDR1 is DFQATT and CDR2 is SNEGSKA (reference sequence). Trimming removed 8 bases from V and 4 bases from J, with 24 bases in between.

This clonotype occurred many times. This CDR3 reads CASRGGGNTEAFF. The CDR3 DNA reads as TGTGCCAGCCGGGGAGGCGGTAACACTGAAGCTTTCTTT. The V gene is TRBV2, the J gene TRBJ1-1; no definite D call. This CDR3 has 13 residues. V was pared by 8 bases and J by 2 bases, with 12 bases between. Germline V gene lookup returns CDR1 SNHLY and CDR2 FYNNEI.

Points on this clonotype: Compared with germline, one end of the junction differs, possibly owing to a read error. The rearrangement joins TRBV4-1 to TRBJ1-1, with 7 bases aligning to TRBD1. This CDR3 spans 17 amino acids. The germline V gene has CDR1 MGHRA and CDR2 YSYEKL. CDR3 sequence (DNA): TGTGCCAGCAGCCAAGGATCAACAGGGGCGAGGGACACTGAAGCTTTCTTT. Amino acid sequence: CASSQGSTGARDTEAFF.

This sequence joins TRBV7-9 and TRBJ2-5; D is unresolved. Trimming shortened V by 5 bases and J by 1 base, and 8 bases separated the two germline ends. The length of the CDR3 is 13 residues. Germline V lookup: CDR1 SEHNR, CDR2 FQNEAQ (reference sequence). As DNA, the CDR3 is TGTGCCAGCAGCGTCGAGATCCAAGAGACCCAGTACTTC. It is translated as CASSVEIQETQYF.

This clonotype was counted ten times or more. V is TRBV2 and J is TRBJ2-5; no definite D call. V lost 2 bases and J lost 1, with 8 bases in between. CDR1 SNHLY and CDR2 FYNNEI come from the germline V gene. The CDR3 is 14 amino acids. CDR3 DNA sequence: TGTGCCAGCAGTGAACGGGCCCTCCAAGAGACCCAGTACTTC. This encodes CASSERALQETQYF. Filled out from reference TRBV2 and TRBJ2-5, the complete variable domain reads EPEVTQTPSHQVTQMGQEVILRCVPISNHLYFYWYRQILGQKVEFLVSFYNNEISEKSEIFDDQFSVERPDGSNFTLKIRSTKLEDSAMYFCASSERALQETQYFGPGTRLLVL.

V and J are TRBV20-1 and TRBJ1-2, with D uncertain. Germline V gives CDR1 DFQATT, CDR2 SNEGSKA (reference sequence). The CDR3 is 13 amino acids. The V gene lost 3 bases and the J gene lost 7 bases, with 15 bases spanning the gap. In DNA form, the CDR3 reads TGCAGTGCTAGTCCTACAGCCGGTCGTGGCTACACCTTC. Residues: CSASPTAGRGYTF.

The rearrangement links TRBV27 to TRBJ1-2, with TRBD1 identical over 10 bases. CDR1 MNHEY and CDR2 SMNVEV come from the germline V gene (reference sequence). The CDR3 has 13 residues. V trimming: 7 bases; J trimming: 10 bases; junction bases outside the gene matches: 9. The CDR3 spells CASIDRDRGSYTF. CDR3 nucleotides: TGTGCCAGCATTGACCGGGACAGGGGTTCCTACACCTTC.

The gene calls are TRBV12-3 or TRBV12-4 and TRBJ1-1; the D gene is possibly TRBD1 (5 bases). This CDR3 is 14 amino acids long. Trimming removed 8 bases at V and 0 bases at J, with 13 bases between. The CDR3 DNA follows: TGTGCCAGCTTGGGGGGAAGCTTGAACACTGAAGCTTTCTTT. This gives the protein CASLGGSLNTEAFF.

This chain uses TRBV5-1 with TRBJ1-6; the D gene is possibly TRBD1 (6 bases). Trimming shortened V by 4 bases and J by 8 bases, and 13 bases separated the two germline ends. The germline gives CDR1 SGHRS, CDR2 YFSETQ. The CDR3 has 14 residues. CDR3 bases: TGCGCCAGCAGCGAACAGGGAATGGATTCACCCCTCCACTTT. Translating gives CASSEQGMDSPLHF.

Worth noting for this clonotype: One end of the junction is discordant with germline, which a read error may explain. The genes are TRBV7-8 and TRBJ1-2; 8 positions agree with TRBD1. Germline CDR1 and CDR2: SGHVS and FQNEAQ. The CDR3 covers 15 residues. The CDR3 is CASSNRQGANYGYAF. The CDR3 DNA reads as TGTGCCAGCAGCAATAGGCAGGGGGCTAACTATGGCTACGCCTTC. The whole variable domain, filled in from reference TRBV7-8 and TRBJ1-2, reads GAGVSQSPRYKVAKRGQDVALRCDPISGHVSLFWYQQALGQGPEFLTYFQNEAQLDKSGLPSDRFFAERPEGSVSTLKIQRTQQEDSAVYLCASSNRQGANYGYAFGSGTRLTVV.

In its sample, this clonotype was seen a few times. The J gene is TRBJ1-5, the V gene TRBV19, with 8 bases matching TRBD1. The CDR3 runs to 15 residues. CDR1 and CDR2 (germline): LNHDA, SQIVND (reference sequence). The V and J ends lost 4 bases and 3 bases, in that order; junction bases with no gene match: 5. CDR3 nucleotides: TGTGCCAGTAGTACCCGACAGGGGCTCAATCAGCCCCAGCATTTT. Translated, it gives CASSTRQGLNQPQHF.

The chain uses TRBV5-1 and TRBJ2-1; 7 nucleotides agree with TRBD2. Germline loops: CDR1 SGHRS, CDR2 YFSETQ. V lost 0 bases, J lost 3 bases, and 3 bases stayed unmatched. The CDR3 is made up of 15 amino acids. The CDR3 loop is CASSLVGDYYNEQFF. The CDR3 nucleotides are TGCGCCAGCAGCTTGGTAGGGGACTACTACAATGAGCAGTTCTTC.

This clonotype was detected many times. CDR3 nucleotides: TGTGCCAGCAGCTTATTGGGGAAGCAAGAGACCCAGTACTTC. Residues: CASSLLGKQETQYF. This chain links TRBV7-9 with TRBJ2-5; D gene ambiguous. Trimming took 2 bases from V and 2 from J, leaving 9 bases between them. The CDR3 has 14 amino acids. CDR1 is SEHNR, CDR2 FQNEAQ, per germline (reference sequence).